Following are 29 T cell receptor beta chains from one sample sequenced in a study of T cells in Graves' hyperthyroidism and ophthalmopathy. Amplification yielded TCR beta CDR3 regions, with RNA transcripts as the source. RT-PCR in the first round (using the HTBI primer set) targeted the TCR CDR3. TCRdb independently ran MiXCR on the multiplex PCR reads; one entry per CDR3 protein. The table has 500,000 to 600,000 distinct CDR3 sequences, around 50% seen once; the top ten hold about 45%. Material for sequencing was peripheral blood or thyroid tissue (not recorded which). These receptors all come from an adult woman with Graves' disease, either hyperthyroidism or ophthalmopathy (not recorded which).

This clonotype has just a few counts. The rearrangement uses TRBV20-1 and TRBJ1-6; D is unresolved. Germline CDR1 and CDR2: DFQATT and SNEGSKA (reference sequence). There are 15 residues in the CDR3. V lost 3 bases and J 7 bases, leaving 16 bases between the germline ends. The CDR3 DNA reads TGCAGTGCTAGCCTTCTCAAGCTGCGAAATTCACCCCTCCACTTT. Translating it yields CSASLLKLRNSPLHF.

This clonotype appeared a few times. CDR3 amino acids: CAISASTQGGQETQYF. CDR3 in DNA: TGTGCCATCAGTGCCTCTACCCAGGGAGGTCAAGAGACCCAGTACTTC. The V call is TRBV10-3, the J call TRBJ2-5, with TRBD2 as a possible D gene (6 bases). Germline-derived CDR1 and CDR2 are ENHRY and SYGVKD. This CDR3 region has 16 residues. Trimming shortened V by 4 bases and J by 2 bases, and 17 bases separated the two germline ends.

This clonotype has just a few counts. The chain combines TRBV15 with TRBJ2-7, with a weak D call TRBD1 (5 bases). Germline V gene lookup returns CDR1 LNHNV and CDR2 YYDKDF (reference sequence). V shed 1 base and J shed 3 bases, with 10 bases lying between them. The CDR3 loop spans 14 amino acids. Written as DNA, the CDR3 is TGTGCCACCAGCAGAGCAGGGCCGCTCTACGAGCAGTACTTC. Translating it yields CATSRAGPLYEQYF.

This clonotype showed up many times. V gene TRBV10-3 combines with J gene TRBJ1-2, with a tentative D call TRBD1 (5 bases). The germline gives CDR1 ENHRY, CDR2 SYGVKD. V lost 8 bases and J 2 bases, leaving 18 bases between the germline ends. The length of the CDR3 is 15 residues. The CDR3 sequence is CAIGGFGATNYGYTF. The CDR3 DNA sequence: TGTGCCATCGGGGGTTTCGGAGCAACGAACTATGGCTACACCTTC.

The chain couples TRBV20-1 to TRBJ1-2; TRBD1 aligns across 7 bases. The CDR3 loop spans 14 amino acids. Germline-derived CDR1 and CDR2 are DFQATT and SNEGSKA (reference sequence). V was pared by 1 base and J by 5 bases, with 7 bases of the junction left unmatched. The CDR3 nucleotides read TGCAGTGCTAGAGTTCGTCAGGGGGAATATGGCTACACCTTC. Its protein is CSARVRQGEYGYTF.

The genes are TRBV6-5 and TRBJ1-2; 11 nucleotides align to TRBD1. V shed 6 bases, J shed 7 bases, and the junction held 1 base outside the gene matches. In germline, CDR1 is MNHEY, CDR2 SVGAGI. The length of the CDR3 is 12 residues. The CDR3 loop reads CASRGTGGGYTF. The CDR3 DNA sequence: TGTGCCAGCAGGGGGACAGGGGGTGGCTACACCTTC.

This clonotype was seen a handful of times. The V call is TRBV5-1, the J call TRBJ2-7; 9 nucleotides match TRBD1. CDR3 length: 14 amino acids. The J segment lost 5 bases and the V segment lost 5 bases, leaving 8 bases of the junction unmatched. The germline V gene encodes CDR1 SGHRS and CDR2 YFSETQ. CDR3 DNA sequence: TGCGCCAGCAGTTCCGGGACAGGGTCGGACGAGCAGTACTTC. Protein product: CASSSGTGSDEQYF.

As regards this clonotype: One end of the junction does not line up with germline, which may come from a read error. The CDR3 DNA follows: TGTGCCAGCAGTTCTGCCGGACAGGGGGCTTCACCCCTCCACTTT. Translated, it gives CASSSAGQGASPLHF. V and J are TRBV10-2 and TRBJ1-6, with 11 bases that match TRBD1. The CDR3 contains 15 residues. The V gene's germline CDR1 is WSHSY and CDR2 SAAADI.

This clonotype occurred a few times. The CDR3 loop reads CASSLYGLFGTGELFF. In DNA form, the CDR3 reads TGTGCCAGCAGCTTATACGGGCTCTTTGGCACCGGGGAGCTGTTTTTT. This chain links TRBV7-9 with TRBJ2-2; D unresolved. The V gene's germline CDR1 is SEHNR and CDR2 FQNEAQ (reference sequence). The CDR3 is 16 residues long. V lost 2 bases and J lost 4, with 14 bases in between.

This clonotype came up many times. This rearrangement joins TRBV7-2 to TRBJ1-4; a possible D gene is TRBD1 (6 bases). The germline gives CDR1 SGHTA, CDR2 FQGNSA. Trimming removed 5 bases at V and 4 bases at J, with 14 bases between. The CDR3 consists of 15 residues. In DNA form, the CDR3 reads TGTGCCAGCAGCCCAGGGGCAGGCTATAATGAAAAACTGTTTTTT. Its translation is CASSPGAGYNEKLFF. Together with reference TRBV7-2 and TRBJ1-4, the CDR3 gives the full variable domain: GAGVSQSPSNKVTEKGKDVELRCDPISGHTALYWYRQSLGQGLEFLIYFQGNSAPDKSGLPSDRFSAERTGGSVSTLTIQRTQQEDSAVYLCASSPGAGYNEKLFFGSGTQLSVL.

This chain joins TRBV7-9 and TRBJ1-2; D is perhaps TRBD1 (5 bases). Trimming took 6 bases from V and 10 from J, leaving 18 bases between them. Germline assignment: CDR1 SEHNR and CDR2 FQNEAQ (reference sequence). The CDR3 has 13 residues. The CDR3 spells CASSIRDGSSYTF. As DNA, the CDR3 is TGTGCCAGCAGTATCCGGGACGGATCTTCCTACACCTTC.

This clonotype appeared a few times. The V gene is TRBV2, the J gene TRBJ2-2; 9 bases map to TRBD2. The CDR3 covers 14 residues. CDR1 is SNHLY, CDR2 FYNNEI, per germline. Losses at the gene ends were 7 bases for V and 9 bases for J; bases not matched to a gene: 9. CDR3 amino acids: CASISGSRSWELFF. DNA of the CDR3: TGTGCCAGCATTAGCGGGAGTAGGTCGTGGGAGCTGTTTTTT.

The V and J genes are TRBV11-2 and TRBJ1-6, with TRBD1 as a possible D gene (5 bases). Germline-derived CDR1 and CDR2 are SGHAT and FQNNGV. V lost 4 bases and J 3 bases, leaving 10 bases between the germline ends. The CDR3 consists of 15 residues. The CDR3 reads CASSSTASYNSPLHF. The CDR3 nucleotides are TGTGCCAGCAGCTCGACAGCGAGCTATAATTCACCCCTCCACTTT.

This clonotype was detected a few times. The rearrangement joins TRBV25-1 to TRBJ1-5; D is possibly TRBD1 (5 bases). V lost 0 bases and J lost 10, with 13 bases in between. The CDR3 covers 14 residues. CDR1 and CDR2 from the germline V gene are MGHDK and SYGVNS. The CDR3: CASSEYRAAEPQHF. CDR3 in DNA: TGTGCCAGCAGTGAATACAGGGCAGCGGAACCCCAGCATTTT. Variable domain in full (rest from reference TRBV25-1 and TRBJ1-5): EADIYQTPRYLVIGTGKKITLECSQTMGHDKMYWYQQDPGMELHLIHYSYGVNSTEKGDLSSESTVSRIRTEHFPLTLESARPSHTSQYLCASSEYRAAEPQHFGDGTRLSIL.

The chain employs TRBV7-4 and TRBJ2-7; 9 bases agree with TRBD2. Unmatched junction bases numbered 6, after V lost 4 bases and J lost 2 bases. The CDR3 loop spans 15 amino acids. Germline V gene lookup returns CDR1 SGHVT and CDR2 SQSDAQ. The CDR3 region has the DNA TGTGCCAGCAGCTCTTTGCGGGAGGGGACCTACGAGCAGTACTTC. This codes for CASSSLREGTYEQYF.

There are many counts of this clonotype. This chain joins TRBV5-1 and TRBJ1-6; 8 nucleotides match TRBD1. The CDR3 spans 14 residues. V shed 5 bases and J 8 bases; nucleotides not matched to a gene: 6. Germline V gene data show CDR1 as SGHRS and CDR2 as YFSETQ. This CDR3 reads CASRVGQGHSPLHF. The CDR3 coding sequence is TGCGCCAGCAGAGTTGGACAGGGCCATTCACCCCTCCACTTT.

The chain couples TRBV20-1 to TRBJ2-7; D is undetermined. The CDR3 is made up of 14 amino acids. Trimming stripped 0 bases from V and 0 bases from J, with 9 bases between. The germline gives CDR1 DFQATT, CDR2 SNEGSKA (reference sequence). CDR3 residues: CSARDLVSSYEQYF. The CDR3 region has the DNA TGCAGTGCTAGAGACTTGGTAAGCTCCTACGAGCAGTACTTC.

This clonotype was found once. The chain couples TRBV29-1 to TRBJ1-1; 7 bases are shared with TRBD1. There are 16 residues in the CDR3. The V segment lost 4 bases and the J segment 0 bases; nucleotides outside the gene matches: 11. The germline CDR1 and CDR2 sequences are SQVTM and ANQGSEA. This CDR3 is CSVAGDSRPMNTEAFF. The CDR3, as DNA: TGCAGCGTTGCGGGGGACAGCCGCCCCATGAACACTGAAGCTTTCTTT.

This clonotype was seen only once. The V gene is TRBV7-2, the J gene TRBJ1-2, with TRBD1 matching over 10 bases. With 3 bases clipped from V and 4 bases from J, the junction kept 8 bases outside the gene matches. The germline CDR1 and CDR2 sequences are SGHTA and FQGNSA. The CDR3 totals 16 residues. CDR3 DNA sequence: TGTGCCAGCAGCTTGTTGACAGGGGGCGTTAGCTATGGCTACACCTTC. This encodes CASSLLTGGVSYGYTF. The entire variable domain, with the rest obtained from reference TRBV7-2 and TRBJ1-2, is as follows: GAGVSQSPSNKVTEKGKDVELRCDPISGHTALYWYRQSLGQGLEFLIYFQGNSAPDKSGLPSDRFSAERTGGSVSTLTIQRTQQEDSAVYLCASSLLTGGVSYGYTFGSGTRLTVV.

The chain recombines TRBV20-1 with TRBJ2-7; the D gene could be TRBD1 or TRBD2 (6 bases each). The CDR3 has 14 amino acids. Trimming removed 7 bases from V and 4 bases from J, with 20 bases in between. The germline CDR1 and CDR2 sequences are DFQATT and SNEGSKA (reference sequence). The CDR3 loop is CSVTGATSGYEQYF. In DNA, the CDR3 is TGCAGTGTGACGGGGGCCACCTCGGGTTACGAGCAGTACTTC.

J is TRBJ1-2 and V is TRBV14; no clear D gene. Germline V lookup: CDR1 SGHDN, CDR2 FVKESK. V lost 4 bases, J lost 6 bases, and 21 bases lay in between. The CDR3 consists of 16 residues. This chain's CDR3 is CASSPVGPAVRHGYTF. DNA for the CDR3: TGTGCCAGCAGCCCCGTCGGGCCAGCCGTACGCCATGGCTACACCTTC.

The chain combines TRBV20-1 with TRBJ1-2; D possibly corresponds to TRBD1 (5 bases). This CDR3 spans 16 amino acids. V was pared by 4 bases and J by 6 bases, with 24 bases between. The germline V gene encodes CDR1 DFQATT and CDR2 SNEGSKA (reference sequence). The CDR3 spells CSATTRGTSGDDGYTF. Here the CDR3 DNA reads TGCAGTGCTACCACCCGGGGCACTTCCGGGGACGATGGCTACACCTTC.

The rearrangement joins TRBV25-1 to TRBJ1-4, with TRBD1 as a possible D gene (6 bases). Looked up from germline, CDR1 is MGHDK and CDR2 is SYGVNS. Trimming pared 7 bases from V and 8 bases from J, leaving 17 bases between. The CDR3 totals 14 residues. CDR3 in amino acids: CASKGDPAGEKLFF. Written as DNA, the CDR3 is TGTGCCAGCAAGGGGGACCCGGCGGGAGAAAAACTGTTTTTT.

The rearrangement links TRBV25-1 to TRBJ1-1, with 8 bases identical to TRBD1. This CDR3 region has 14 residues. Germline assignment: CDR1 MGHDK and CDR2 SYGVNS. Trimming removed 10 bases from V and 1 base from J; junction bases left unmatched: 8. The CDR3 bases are TGTGCCAACAGGGGGTGGGGCGAGAACACTGAAGCTTTCTTT. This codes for CANRGWGENTEAFF. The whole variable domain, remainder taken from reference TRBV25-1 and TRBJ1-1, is EADIYQTPRYLVIGTGKKITLECSQTMGHDKMYWYQQDPGMELHLIHYSYGVNSTEKGDLSSESTVSRIRTEHFPLTLESARPSHTSQYLCANRGWGENTEAFFGQGTRLTVV.

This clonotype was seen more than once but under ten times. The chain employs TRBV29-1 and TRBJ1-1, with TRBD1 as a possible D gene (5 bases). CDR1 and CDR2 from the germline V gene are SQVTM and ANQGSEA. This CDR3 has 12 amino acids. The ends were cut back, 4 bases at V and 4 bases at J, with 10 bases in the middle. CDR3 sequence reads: CSVVRDGTEAFF. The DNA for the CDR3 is TGCAGCGTTGTCAGGGATGGCACTGAAGCTTTCTTT.

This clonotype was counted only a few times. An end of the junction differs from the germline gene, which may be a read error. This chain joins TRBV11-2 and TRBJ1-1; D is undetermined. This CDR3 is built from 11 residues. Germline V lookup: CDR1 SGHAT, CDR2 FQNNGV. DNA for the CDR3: TGTGCCAGCAGCTCGGCCGTCGAGAAGGTCTTT. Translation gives CASSSAVEKVF.

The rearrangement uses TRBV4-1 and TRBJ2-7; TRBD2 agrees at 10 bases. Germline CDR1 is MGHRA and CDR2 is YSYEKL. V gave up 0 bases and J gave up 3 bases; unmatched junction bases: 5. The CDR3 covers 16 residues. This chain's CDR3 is CASSQDLAGAGYEQYF. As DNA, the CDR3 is TGCGCCAGCAGCCAAGATCTAGCGGGAGCGGGCTACGAGCAGTACTTC.

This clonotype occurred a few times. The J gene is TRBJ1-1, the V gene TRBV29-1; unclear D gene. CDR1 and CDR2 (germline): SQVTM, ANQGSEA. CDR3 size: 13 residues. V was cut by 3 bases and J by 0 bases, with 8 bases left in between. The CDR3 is CSVEFSLNTEAFF. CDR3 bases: TGCAGCGTTGAGTTTTCGCTGAACACTGAAGCTTTCTTT.

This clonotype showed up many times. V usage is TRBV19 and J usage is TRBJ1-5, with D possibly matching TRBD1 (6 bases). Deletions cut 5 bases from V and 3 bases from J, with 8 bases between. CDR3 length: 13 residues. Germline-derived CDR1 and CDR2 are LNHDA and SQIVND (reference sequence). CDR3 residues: CASSAGVNQPQHF. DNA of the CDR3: TGTGCCAGTAGTGCAGGGGTCAATCAGCCCCAGCATTTT.